The present TCR beta chain was sequenced within a study of somatic mutations in cytotoxic T cells in rheumatoid arthritis. Study in general: Patient blood was drawn as 30 ml EDTA; the draw came right after diagnosis and before any treatment.

V shed 5 bases, J shed 0 bases, and the junction held 3 bases outside the gene matches. Germline assignment: CDR1 GTSNPN and CDR2 SVGIG (reference sequence). The length of the CDR3 is 13 residues. Method: immunoSEQ multiplex PCR; TCRdb's copy keeps in-frame clones and lacks some. The sample lists more than 15,000 clones; 80% were seen once. The table lists this clone with a count of one. The rearrangement joins TRBV30 to TRBJ2-7; TRBD1 matches at 8 bases. The clonotype comes from an adult with rheumatoid arthritis. Specimen: CD8+ T cells sorted from blood. The CDR3 spells CAWWDRTSYEQYF. As DNA, the CDR3 is TGTGCCTGGTGGGACAGGACCTCCTACGAGCAGTACTTC.